The 8 T cell receptor beta chains reported below all come from one sample, sequenced in a study of Graves' ophthalmopathy and Graves' hyperthyroidism. Amplification of the TCR beta CDR3 regions used RNA transcripts (as template). First-round RT-PCR relied on HTBI primers, and a second-round multiplex PCR came next. TCRdb recomputed calls from the multiplex PCR reads with MiXCR, one row per CDR3 protein. The sample records hundreds of thousands of distinct CDR3 sequences, about 40% being singletons. Sample: peripheral blood. The receptors stem from an adult man with Graves' ophthalmopathy.

The chain links TRBV5-1 to TRBJ1-2, with D unresolved. CDR1 is SGHRS, CDR2 YFSETQ, per germline. Trimming left V 5 bases short and J 1 base short, with 15 bases between. The CDR3 spans 15 residues. CDR3 amino acids: CASSSDGSRNYGYTF. In DNA form, the CDR3 reads TGCGCCAGCAGTTCGGACGGGAGCCGTAACTATGGCTACACCTTC.

This clonotype has at least ten counts. The chain employs TRBV20-1 and TRBJ1-5, with 7 bases identical to TRBD1. The CDR3 consists of 18 residues. Germline loops: CDR1 DFQATT, CDR2 SNEGSKA (reference sequence). V was pared by 1 base and J by 0 bases, with 12 bases of the junction left unmatched. CDR3 loop: CSARGQGDRSYSNQPQHF. The CDR3 nucleotides are TGCAGTGCTAGAGGGCAGGGGGATAGAAGTTATAGCAATCAGCCCCAGCATTTT.

This clonotype was seen repeatedly, ten times or more. The chain employs TRBV7-2 and TRBJ2-2; a weak D match, TRBD1 (6 bases). The CDR3 runs to 16 residues. Trimming left V 2 bases short and J 0 bases short, with 10 bases between. CDR1 and CDR2 from the germline V gene are SGHTA and FQGNSA. The DNA for the CDR3 is TGTGCCAGCAGCTTAACCGGGACAACGAACACCGGGGAGCTGTTTTTT. It is translated as CASSLTGTTNTGELFF.

V usage is TRBV2 and J usage is TRBJ1-1; 12 positions match TRBD1. The trim removed 8 bases at V and 4 bases at J, leaving 5 bases unmatched. Germline lookup yields CDR1 SNHLY and CDR2 FYNNEI. The CDR3 runs 14 residues. CDR3 amino acids: CASSRDRGPTEAFF. CDR3 coding DNA: TGTGCCAGCTCCCGGGACAGGGGGCCCACTGAAGCTTTCTTT.

The CDR3 coding sequence is TGTGCCAGCAGCCAGCAGCTAGCGGGAGCTGATACGCAGTATTTT. It is translated as CASSQQLAGADTQYF. The chain employs TRBV9 and TRBJ2-3; 10 bases fit TRBD2. After removal of 4 bases from V and 6 bases from J, the junction contained 8 bases not matched to a gene. Germline assignment: CDR1 SGDLS and CDR2 YYNGEE. This CDR3 contains 15 residues.

This clonotype was counted ten times or more. This CDR3 reads CASKTNRGHNEQYF. The CDR3 DNA sequence: TGTGCCAGCAAAACGAACAGGGGGCACAACGAGCAGTACTTC. The chain joins TRBV2 to TRBJ2-7, with 9 bases identical to TRBD1. From germline, CDR1 is SNHLY and CDR2 FYNNEI. The CDR3 is 14 residues long. Losses at the gene ends were 7 bases for V and 5 bases for J; bases not matched to a gene: 9.

V is TRBV2 and J is TRBJ2-3; TRBD1 agrees at 9 bases. J lost 2 bases, V lost 6 bases, and 12 bases had no gene match. There are 17 residues in the CDR3. Germline V gene data show CDR1 as SNHLY and CDR2 as FYNNEI. The CDR3 loop is CASSLGTGLTYTDTQYF. The CDR3 coding sequence is TGTGCCAGCAGCTTAGGGACAGGGCTCACCTACACAGATACGCAGTATTTT.

Ten or more counts support this clonotype. The chain recombines TRBV20-1 with TRBJ1-1; D remains ambiguous. CDR3 length equals 11 residues. Germline V CDR1 and CDR2: DFQATT, SNEGSKA (reference sequence). The V end was cut by 4 bases, the J end by 1 base, with 4 bases between. CDR3 DNA: TGCAGTGCTAAAAAGAACACTGAAGCTTTCTTT. This gives the protein CSAKKNTEAFF.